These 17 T cell receptor beta chains came from one sample sequenced in a study of human T cells and chemical hapten exposure. Each CDR3 protein is one row after TCRdb ran MiXCR on the RACE reads. The sample has about 260,000 distinct CDR3 sequences; approximately 8.4% are singletons. Time point here: pre-sensitization, week 0. Treatment denoted: therapeutic diphenylcyclopropenone sensitization with weekly scalp DPC. The material sequenced was whole blood, taken in connection with sensitization to the hapten diphenylcyclopropenone (DPC). These TCRs come from a woman aged 40 to 50 with alopecia areata. Some clones in this sample may be carry-over from other donors' samples.

This clonotype was observed a handful of times. The rearrangement links TRBV5-1 to TRBJ2-7; 8 bases match TRBD2. Per germline, CDR1 SGHRS and CDR2 YFSETQ. V was clipped by 0 bases and J by 2 bases; unmatched bases: 4. The CDR3 has 15 amino acids. CDR3 bases: TGCGCCAGCAGCTTGGAAGGTAGCGGGACCTACGAGCAGTACTTC. Translated, it gives CASSLEGSGTYEQYF.

This clonotype was observed at least ten times. The chain uses TRBV28 and TRBJ2-5; D possibly corresponds to TRBD2 (6 bases). This CDR3 comprises 15 residues. V was trimmed by 1 base and J by 4 bases, leaving 13 bases between them. Germline lookup yields CDR1 MDHEN and CDR2 SYDVKM. This CDR3 is CASSLSGLGGETQYF. DNA for the CDR3: TGTGCCAGCAGTTTATCAGGTCTGGGGGGAGAGACCCAGTACTTC.

This clonotype was detected a few times. V is TRBV6-2 or TRBV6-3 and J is TRBJ2-7; D call uncertain. The CDR3 is 12 residues long. Germline CDR1 and CDR2: MNHEY and SVGEGT. V shed 2 bases and J shed 6 bases, with 8 bases lying between them. DNA for the CDR3: TGTGCCAGCAGTTACCAGTTGCCCGAGCAGTACTTC. It yields the protein CASSYQLPEQYF.

The chain recombines TRBV28 with TRBJ1-1, with TRBD1 matching 11 bases. J lost 1 base, V lost 6 bases, and 7 bases had no gene match. CDR1 MDHEN and CDR2 SYDVKM come from the germline V gene. The CDR3 is 16 amino acids. The CDR3 region is CASSPGTGGKNTEAFF. The CDR3 nucleotides read TGTGCCAGCAGCCCCGGGACAGGGGGGAAGAACACTGAAGCTTTCTTT.

A few counts support this clonotype. The CDR3 sequence is CASSLEGLGHGYTF. Written as DNA, the CDR3 is TGTGCCAGCAGCTTAGAAGGTCTAGGACATGGCTACACCTTC. V gene TRBV7-2 combines with J gene TRBJ1-2; D is ambiguous. V lost 1 base, J lost 6 bases, and 12 bases lay in between. CDR3 length: 14 amino acids. The V gene's germline CDR1 is SGHTA and CDR2 FQGNSA. The variable domain in full, completed from reference TRBV7-2 and TRBJ1-2, reads GAGVSQSPSNKVTEKGKDVELRCDPISGHTALYWYRQSLGQGLEFLIYFQGNSAPDKSGLPSDRFSAERTGGSVSTLTIQRTQQEDSAVYLCASSLEGLGHGYTFGSGTRLTVV.

Only a few counts were recorded for this clonotype. The chain carries TRBV27 and TRBJ2-7; TRBD1 agrees at 8 bases. The V segment lost 9 bases and the J segment 0 bases; nucleotides outside the gene matches: 7. This CDR3 contains 14 residues. Per germline, CDR1 MNHEY and CDR2 SMNVEV (reference sequence). The CDR3 nucleotides read TGTGCCAGTAGACAGGGGCCGACCTCCTACGAGCAGTACTTC. This gives the protein CASRQGPTSYEQYF.

This clonotype was picked up many times. The genes are TRBV7-2 and TRBJ2-1, with unresolved D. V was trimmed by 2 bases and J by 0 bases, leaving 8 bases between them. Germline CDR1 and CDR2: SGHTA and FQGNSA. The CDR3 is 15 residues long. CDR3 loop: CASSLSRSSYNEQFF. CDR3 DNA sequence: TGTGCCAGCAGCTTATCCCGGAGCTCCTACAATGAGCAGTTCTTC.

As DNA, the CDR3 is TGTGCCAGCAGTTCTCGAAGCACTGGGGCCAACGTCCTGACTTTC. It yields the protein CASSSRSTGANVLTF. The J gene is TRBJ2-6, the V gene TRBV12-3 or TRBV12-4; D gene unclear. This CDR3 is 15 amino acids long. Trimming took off 4 bases at V and 2 bases at J, with 9 bases between the two ends.

This clonotype has at least ten counts. The chain is built from TRBV7-2 and TRBJ2-6; TRBD2 might be the D (5 bases). V gave up 1 base and J gave up 10 bases, with 14 bases separating them. The CDR3 is 15 amino acids. CDR1 and CDR2 from the germline V gene are SGHTA and FQGNSA. The CDR3 protein is CASSLVGGPTNVLTF. The CDR3 coding sequence is TGTGCCAGCAGCTTAGTTGGCGGGCCCACAAACGTCCTGACTTTC. The full variable domain, completed using reference TRBV7-2 and TRBJ2-6, is GAGVSQSPSNKVTEKGKDVELRCDPISGHTALYWYRQSLGQGLEFLIYFQGNSAPDKSGLPSDRFSAERTGGSVSTLTIQRTQQEDSAVYLCASSLVGGPTNVLTFGAGSRLTVL.

This clonotype was seen a handful of times. This rearrangement joins TRBV20-1 to TRBJ2-4; TRBD1 might be the D (6 bases). Germline V gene lookup returns CDR1 DFQATT and CDR2 SNEGSKA (reference sequence). The CDR3 is 15 residues long. V was shortened by 6 bases and J by 0 bases, with 15 bases between the two germline ends. DNA of the CDR3: TGCAGTGCCTTAGACAGGACCTTAGCCAAAAACATTCAGTACTTC. Encoded protein: CSALDRTLAKNIQYF.

The V call is TRBV20-1, the J call TRBJ2-5; D is uncertain. The CDR3 length is 11 residues. Between the trimmed V and J ends, which lost 5 bases and 4 bases, there was a span of 8 bases. Germline V gene sequence: CDR1 DFQATT, CDR2 SNEGSKA (reference sequence). The CDR3 loop is CSAHKLETQYF. The CDR3 DNA reads TGCAGTGCTCATAAACTAGAGACCCAGTACTTC.

In DNA, the CDR3 is TGCAGTGCTAGAGTGGGTGTAGGGCTCAGCTCCTACGAGCAGTACTTC. Translated, it gives CSARVGVGLSSYEQYF. V usage is TRBV20-1 and J usage is TRBJ2-7; D gene unclear. V was pared by 1 base and J by 0 bases, with 16 bases between. The CDR3 consists of 16 residues. The germline V gene encodes CDR1 DFQATT and CDR2 SNEGSKA (reference sequence).

The chain combines TRBV27 with TRBJ2-2; a possible D gene is TRBD2 (7 bases). Germline assignment: CDR1 MNHEY and CDR2 SMNVEV (reference sequence). This CDR3 comprises 16 residues. Deletions cut 8 bases from V and 0 bases from J, with 16 bases between. Written as DNA, the CDR3 is TGTGCCAGCGACCCGGGGGCGGGGGCGAACACCGGGGAGCTGTTTTTT. Translation: CASDPGAGANTGELFF.

In this sample, this clonotype turned up a few times. This chain links TRBV7-9 with TRBJ1-1, with D maybe TRBD1 (5 bases). From germline, CDR1 is SEHNR and CDR2 FQNEAQ (reference sequence). Trimming removed 5 bases at V and 0 bases at J, with 10 bases between. CDR3 size: 14 residues. The CDR3 DNA follows: TGTGCCAGCAGCAACCGGGACCTGAACACTGAAGCTTTCTTT. The encoded protein is CASSNRDLNTEAFF. Full variable domain (rest looked up from reference TRBV7-9 and TRBJ1-1): DTGVSQNPRHKITKRGQNVTFRCDPISEHNRLYWYRQTLGQGPEFLTYFQNEAQLEKSRLLSDRFSAERPKGSFSTLEIQRTEQGDSAMYLCASSNRDLNTEAFFGQGTRLTVV.

The chain combines TRBV20-1 with TRBJ2-4; D could derive from TRBD1 or TRBD2 (5 bases each). Germline assignment: CDR1 DFQATT and CDR2 SNEGSKA (reference sequence). The CDR3 is 17 amino acids. V was clipped by 3 bases and J by 5 bases, with 23 bases between them. In DNA form, the CDR3 reads TGCAGTGCTAGTCCCCGGGGCAAGAGGTTCTTAGAAAACATTCAGTACTTC. This translates into CSASPRGKRFLENIQYF.

The CDR3 region has the DNA TGTGCCAGCAGCCCGCAGCCCGGAACCTACAATGAGCAGTTCTTC. Its protein product is CASSPQPGTYNEQFF. The chain is built from TRBV7-6 and TRBJ2-1; D not certain. In germline, CDR1 is SGHVS, CDR2 FNYEAQ. Trimming left V 5 bases short and J 2 bases short, with 13 bases between. CDR3 length equals 15 residues.

The chain couples TRBV29-1 to TRBJ2-7; 8 bases fit TRBD2. The length of the CDR3 is 14 residues. Germline CDR1 reads SQVTM; CDR2 reads ANQGSEA. V shed 7 bases and J 5 bases; nucleotides not matched to a gene: 13. The DNA for the CDR3 is TGCAGCGCCGGAAGTTCGGGAGGGCCCAACGAGCAGTACTTC. It encodes CSAGSSGGPNEQYF.